This TCR beta chain is from a study of cytomegalovirus exposure and HLA in healthy donors. J gave up 4 bases and V 6 bases, and 7 bases lay outside the gene matches. CDR3 length equals 15 residues. Germline lookup yields CDR1 LNHDA and CDR2 SQIVND (reference sequence). PCR employed 60 Vbeta and 13 Jbeta primers. Study processing details: Approximately 78 million unique TCR beta chains, roughly 11 million of them shared, were counted by a later analysis. The assay was immunoSEQ multiplex PCR, and TCRdb's table has in-frame clones only and misses some. V, J and clone size derive from that table, while D and trimming were established from the DNA sequence. The sample records 80,000 to 100,000 clones, roughly 81% being singletons.

Material for sequencing was PBMCs. V usage is TRBV19 and J usage is TRBJ2-2; TRBD1 aligns across 8 bases. This clonotype was sampled from a man aged 35 to 55 in good health and CMV-seronegative. DNA for the CDR3: TGTGCCAGTAGGCCCCCGGGACAGGCCACCGGGGAGCTGTTTTTT. Translating gives CASRPPGQATGELFF.